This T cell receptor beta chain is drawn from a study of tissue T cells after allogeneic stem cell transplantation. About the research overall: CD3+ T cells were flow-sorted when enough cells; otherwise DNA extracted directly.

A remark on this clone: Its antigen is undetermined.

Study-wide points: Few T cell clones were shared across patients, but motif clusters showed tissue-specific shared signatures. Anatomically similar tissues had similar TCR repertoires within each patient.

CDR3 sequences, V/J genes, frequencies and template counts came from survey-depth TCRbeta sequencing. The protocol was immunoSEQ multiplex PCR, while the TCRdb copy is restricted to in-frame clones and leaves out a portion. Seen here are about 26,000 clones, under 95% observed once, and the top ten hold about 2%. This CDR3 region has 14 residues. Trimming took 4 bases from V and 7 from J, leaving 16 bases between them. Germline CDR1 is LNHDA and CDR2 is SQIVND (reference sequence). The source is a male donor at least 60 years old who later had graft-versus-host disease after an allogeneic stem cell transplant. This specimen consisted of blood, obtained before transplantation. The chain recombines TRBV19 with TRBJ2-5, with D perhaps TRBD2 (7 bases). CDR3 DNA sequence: TGTGCCAGTAGTAAGGGGGAGGGTCTGGGGACCCAGTACTTC. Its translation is CASSKGEGLGTQYF.